This passage covers 4 T cell receptor beta chains from one sample sequenced in a study of cytomegalovirus exposure and HLA in healthy donors. Both 60 Vbeta primers and 13 Jbeta primers went into the PCR. Using immunoSEQ multiplex PCR, the repertoire was profiled, and TCRdb retains in-frame clones only, with some absent. The repertoire holds about 160,000 clones, with 80% as singletons. The source material was PBMCs. These receptors all come from a man aged 18 to 30 in good health and CMV-seropositive.

The chain has TRBV7-2 and TRBJ2-1, with D unclear. Trimming shortened V by 1 base and J by 9 bases, and 10 bases separated the two germline ends. This CDR3 region has 13 residues. Germline V lookup: CDR1 SGHTA, CDR2 FQGNSA. The CDR3 region is CASSLVPLPEQFF. In nucleotides, the CDR3 is TGTGCCAGCAGCTTAGTCCCCCTTCCTGAGCAGTTCTTC. The complete variable domain, with remaining parts taken from reference TRBV7-2 and TRBJ2-1, reads GAGVSQSPSNKVTEKGKDVELRCDPISGHTALYWYRQSLGQGLEFLIYFQGNSAPDKSGLPSDRFSAERTGGSVSTLTIQRTQQEDSAVYLCASSLVPLPEQFFGPGTRLTVL.

This clone occurred a few times. The rearrangement joins TRBV2 to TRBJ2-7, with a weak D call TRBD2 (6 bases). V dropped 7 bases and J dropped 7 bases, with 17 bases sitting between them. This CDR3 spans 13 amino acids. Germline loops: CDR1 SNHLY, CDR2 FYNNEI. The CDR3 nucleotides are TGTGCCAGCATCCCGAGCGGAGGGAGAGAGCAGTACTTC. Its translation is CASIPSGGREQYF.

The chain has TRBV4-3 and TRBJ2-5, with a possible D match to TRBD2 (6 bases). V lost 0 bases to trimming and J lost 1 base, with 12 bases between them. Germline V lookup: CDR1 LGHNA, CDR2 YSLEER. The CDR3 contains 16 residues. As DNA, the CDR3 is TGCGCCAGCAGCCAAGACCCAGGGAGGCCCCAAGAGACCCAGTACTTC. It codes for CASSQDPGRPQETQYF.

This clone was counted a single time. One end of the junction is discordant with germline, which a read error may explain. V is TRBV11-2 and J is TRBJ2-3, with 7 bases matching TRBD2. Germline V gene data show CDR1 as SGHAT and CDR2 as FQNNGV. The CDR3 contains 15 residues. Here the CDR3 DNA reads TGTGCCAGCAGCTTAGAGGGCGGGAGCATAGATACGCAGTATTTT. Its protein product is CASSLEGGSIDTQYF.